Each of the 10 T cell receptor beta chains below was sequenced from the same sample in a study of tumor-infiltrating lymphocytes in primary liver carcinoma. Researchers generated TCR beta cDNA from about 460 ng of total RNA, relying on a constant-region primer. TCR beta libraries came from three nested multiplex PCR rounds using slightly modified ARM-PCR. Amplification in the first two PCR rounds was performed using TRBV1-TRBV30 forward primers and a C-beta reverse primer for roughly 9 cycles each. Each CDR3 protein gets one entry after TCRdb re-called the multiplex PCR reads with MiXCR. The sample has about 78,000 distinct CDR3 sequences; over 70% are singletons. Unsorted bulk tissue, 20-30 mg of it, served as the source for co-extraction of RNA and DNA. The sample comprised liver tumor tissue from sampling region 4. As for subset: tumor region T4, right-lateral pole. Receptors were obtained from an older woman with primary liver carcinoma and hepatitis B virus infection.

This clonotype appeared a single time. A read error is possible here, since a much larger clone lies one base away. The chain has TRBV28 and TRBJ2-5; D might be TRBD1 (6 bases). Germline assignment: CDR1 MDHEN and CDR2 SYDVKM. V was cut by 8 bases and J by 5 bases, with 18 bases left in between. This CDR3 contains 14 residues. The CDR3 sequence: CASGPLIGGETQYF. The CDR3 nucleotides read TGTGCCAGCGGTCCCCTCATAGGGGGTGAGACCCAGTACTTC.

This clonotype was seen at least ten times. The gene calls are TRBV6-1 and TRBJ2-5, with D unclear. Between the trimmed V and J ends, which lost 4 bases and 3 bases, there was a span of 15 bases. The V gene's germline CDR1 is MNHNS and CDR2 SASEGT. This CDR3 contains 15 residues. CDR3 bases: TGTGCCAGCAGTGGGGCTAGGGATCGAGAAGAGACCCAGTACTTC. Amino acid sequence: CASSGARDREETQYF.

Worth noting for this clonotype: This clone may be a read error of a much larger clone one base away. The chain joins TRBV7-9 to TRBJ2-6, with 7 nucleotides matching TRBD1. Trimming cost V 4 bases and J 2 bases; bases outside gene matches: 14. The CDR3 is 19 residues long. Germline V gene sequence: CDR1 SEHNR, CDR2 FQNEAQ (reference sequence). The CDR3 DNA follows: TGTGCCAGCAGCTATAGCGCCGGGACAGTGGGGACTGGGGCCAACGTCCTGACTTTC. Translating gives CASSYSAGTVGTGANVLTF.

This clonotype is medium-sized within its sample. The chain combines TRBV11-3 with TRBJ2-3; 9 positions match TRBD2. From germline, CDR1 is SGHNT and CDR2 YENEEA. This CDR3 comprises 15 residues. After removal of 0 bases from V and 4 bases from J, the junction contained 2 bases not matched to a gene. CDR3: CASSLEAGGPDTQYF. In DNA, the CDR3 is TGTGCCAGCAGCTTAGAAGCGGGAGGACCAGATACGCAGTATTTT.

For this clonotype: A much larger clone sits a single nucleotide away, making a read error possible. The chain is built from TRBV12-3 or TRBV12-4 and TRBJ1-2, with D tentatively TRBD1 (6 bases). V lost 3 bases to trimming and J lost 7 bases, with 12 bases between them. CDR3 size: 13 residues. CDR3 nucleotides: TGTGCCAGCAGTTTCGGGCGGGGGGCTGGCTACACCTTC. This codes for CASSFGRGAGYTF.

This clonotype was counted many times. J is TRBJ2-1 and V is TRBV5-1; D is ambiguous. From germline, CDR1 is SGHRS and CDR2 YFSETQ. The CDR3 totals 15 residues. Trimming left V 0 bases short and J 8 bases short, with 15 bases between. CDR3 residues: CASSLDAVPGYEQFF. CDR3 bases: TGCGCCAGCAGCTTGGATGCCGTCCCCGGTTATGAGCAGTTCTTC.

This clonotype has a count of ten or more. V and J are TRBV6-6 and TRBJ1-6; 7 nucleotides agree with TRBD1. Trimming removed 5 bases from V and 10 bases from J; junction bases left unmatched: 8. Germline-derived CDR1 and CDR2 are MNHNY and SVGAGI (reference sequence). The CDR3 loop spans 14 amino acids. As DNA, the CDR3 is TGTGCCAGCAGTACAGGGCAACAGGGGTCACCCCTCCACTTT. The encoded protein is CASSTGQQGSPLHF.

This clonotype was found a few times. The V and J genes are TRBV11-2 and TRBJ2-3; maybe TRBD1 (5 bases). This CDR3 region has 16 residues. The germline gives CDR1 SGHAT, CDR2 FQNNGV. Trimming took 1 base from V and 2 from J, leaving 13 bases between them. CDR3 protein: CASSLVGQAITDTQYF. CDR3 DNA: TGTGCCAGCAGCTTAGTAGGACAAGCGATCACAGATACGCAGTATTTT.

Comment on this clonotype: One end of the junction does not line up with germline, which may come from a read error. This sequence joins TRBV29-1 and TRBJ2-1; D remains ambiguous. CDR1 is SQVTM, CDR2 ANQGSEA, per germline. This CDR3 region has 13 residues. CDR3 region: CSVAEPTRNDQFF. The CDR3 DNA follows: TGCAGTGTTGCAGAACCAACACGGAATGATCAGTTCTTC.

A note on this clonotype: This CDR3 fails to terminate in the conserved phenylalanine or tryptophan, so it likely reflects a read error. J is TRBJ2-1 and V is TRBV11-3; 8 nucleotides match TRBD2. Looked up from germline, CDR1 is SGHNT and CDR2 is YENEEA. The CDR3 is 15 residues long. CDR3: CASSLGSSGKLEQFL. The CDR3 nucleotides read TGTGCGAGCAGCTTAGGAAGTAGCGGGAAGCTTGAGCAGTTCTTA.